Below, 25 T cell receptor beta chains from the same sample are listed, as sequenced in a study of OX40 agonist ivuxolimab in advanced cancers. Profiled with immunoSEQ multiplex PCR; TCRdb holds only in-frame clones, not every one. Of about 50,000 clones listed, about nine tenths were seen once; the top ten hold 5.5% to 8.5%. The source material was CD4+ or CD8+ T cells sorted from blood, sampled in a trial of the OX40 agonist ivuxolimab. Every receptor here comes from an adult with an advanced solid tumor such as melanoma, head and neck, liver or kidney cancer.

This chain links TRBV5-1 with TRBJ2-7; 9 bases align to TRBD1. V lost 4 bases, J lost 5 bases, and 10 bases stayed unmatched. The CDR3 sequence is 15 residues long. CDR1 is SGHRS and CDR2 is YFSETQ in the germline V gene. The CDR3 coding sequence is TGCGCCAGCAGCGAACGGGACAGGGAGGCGGACGAGCAGTACTTC. It specifies CASSERDREADEQYF.

The chain joins TRBV5-1 to TRBJ1-6; no clear D gene. V was clipped by 0 bases and J by 2 bases, with 15 bases between them. CDR3 size: 18 residues. Germline V CDR1 and CDR2: SGHRS, YFSETQ. The CDR3 nucleotides read TGCGCCAGCAGCTTGGGGGTCCGGGCTGGTCCCTATAATTCACCCCTCCACTTT. It codes for CASSLGVRAGPYNSPLHF. The full variable domain, rest sourced from reference TRBV5-1 and TRBJ1-6, is KAGVTQTPRYLIKTRGQQVTLSCSPISGHRSVSWYQQTPGQGLQFLFEYFSETQRNKGNFPGRFSGRQFSNSRSEMNVSTLELGDSALYLCASSLGVRAGPYNSPLHFGNGTRLTVT.

This rearrangement joins TRBV7-9 to TRBJ1-3, with TRBD1 as a possible D gene (6 bases). This CDR3 contains 13 residues. The germline CDR1 and CDR2 sequences are SEHNR and FQNEAQ (reference sequence). Trimming left V 9 bases short and J 4 bases short, with 13 bases between. CDR3 DNA: TGTGCCAGAGGGGGGGCTGGAGGAAACACCATATATTTT. This codes for CARGGAGGNTIYF.

This chain connects TRBV4-1 to TRBJ1-2; D perhaps matches TRBD1 (6 bases). Germline assignment: CDR1 MGHRA and CDR2 YSYEKL. V was clipped by 0 bases and J by 6 bases, with 14 bases between them. The CDR3 runs to 15 residues. The CDR3 coding sequence is TGCGCCAGCAGCCAAGAAAATCAGGGGTGGAATGGCTACACCTTC. Translating gives CASSQENQGWNGYTF.

The V call is TRBV6-8, the J call TRBJ2-4, with a weak D call TRBD1 (6 bases). Germline CDR1 MNHGY, CDR2 SAAAGT. Trimming pared 2 bases from V and 0 bases from J, leaving 14 bases between. The CDR3 is 17 amino acids. The CDR3 DNA reads as TGTGCCAGCAGTTACAACATACCAGGGGTAGCCAAAAACATTCAGTACTTC. Its translation: CASSYNIPGVAKNIQYF.

The chain employs TRBV7-2 and TRBJ1-1; D call uncertain. The CDR3 is made up of 14 amino acids. From germline, CDR1 is SGHTA and CDR2 FQGNSA. V was cut by 3 bases and J by 1 base, with 9 bases left in between. The CDR3 sequence: CASSFYWTNTEAFF. The CDR3 DNA follows: TGTGCCAGCAGCTTCTATTGGACGAACACTGAAGCTTTCTTT.

The V and J genes are TRBV9 and TRBJ2-1; no clear D gene. CDR3 size: 12 residues. Trimming stripped 3 bases from V and 6 bases from J, with 7 bases between. CDR1 SGDLS and CDR2 YYNGEE come from the germline V gene. CDR3 sequence reads: CASSDRSNEQFF. CDR3 bases: TGTGCCAGCAGCGACAGAAGCAATGAGCAGTTCTTC.

The rearrangement links TRBV2 to TRBJ1-3; D is undetermined. Germline values: CDR1 SNHLY, CDR2 FYNNEI. V lost 8 bases, J lost 4 bases, and 15 bases lay in between. CDR3 length equals 14 residues. The CDR3 region has the DNA TGTGCCAGCGCCGCCTCATCGCCCGGAAACACCATATATTTT. As protein: CASAASSPGNTIYF.

This clone was counted once. The chain combines TRBV29-1 with TRBJ1-1; D gene ambiguous. Trimming left V 7 bases short and J 10 bases short, with 13 bases between. The CDR3 has 10 amino acids. Per germline, CDR1 SQVTM and CDR2 ANQGSEA. In DNA form, the CDR3 reads TGCAGCGCCAAGGAGAGGGTAGCTTTCTTT. Translating gives CSAKERVAFF.

This chain links TRBV4-1 with TRBJ2-5; TRBD1 agrees at 11 bases. The CDR3 extends over 16 amino acids. V trimming: 0 bases; J trimming: 5 bases; junction bases outside the gene matches: 5. Germline V gene sequence: CDR1 MGHRA, CDR2 YSYEKL. This CDR3 reads CASSQEWTGGRETQYF. CDR3 nucleotides: TGCGCCAGCAGCCAAGAGTGGACAGGGGGCAGGGAGACCCAGTACTTC.

J is TRBJ1-2 and V is TRBV6-5; D remains ambiguous. In germline, CDR1 is MNHEY, CDR2 SVGAGI. The CDR3 is 15 amino acids. With 2 bases removed from V and 1 base from J, the gap between germline ends came to 11 bases. The CDR3 sequence: CASSYPLGNNYGYTF. The CDR3 region has the DNA TGTGCCAGCAGTTACCCTTTGGGGAATAACTATGGCTACACCTTC.

The chain links TRBV29-1 to TRBJ2-3, with D tentatively TRBD2 (6 bases). V dropped 2 bases and J dropped 6 bases, with 15 bases sitting between them. The germline V gene encodes CDR1 SQVTM and CDR2 ANQGSEA. This CDR3 has 14 residues. CDR3 DNA: TGCAGCGTTGAAATAGCGGTTCGGGATGATACGCAGTATTTT. This translates into CSVEIAVRDDTQYF.

V gene TRBV7-8 combines with J gene TRBJ2-7, with D tentatively TRBD1 (8 bases). The CDR3 totals 16 residues. Germline CDR1 SGHVS, CDR2 FQNEAQ. V gave up 3 bases and J gave up 0 bases, with 15 bases separating them. The CDR3 loop is CASSLVTGDYSYEQYF. The DNA of the CDR3 is TGTGCCAGCAGCTTGGTGACAGGGGACTACTCCTACGAGCAGTACTTC.

The chain links TRBV6-5 to TRBJ1-1; 8 bases align to TRBD1. Trimming removed 4 bases from V and 0 bases from J; junction bases left unmatched: 4. The CDR3 is 15 amino acids. Germline assignment: CDR1 MNHEY and CDR2 SVGAGI. CDR3 DNA sequence: TGTGCCAGCAGTTCAACCAGGGGGCTGAACACTGAAGCTTTCTTT. Translation gives CASSSTRGLNTEAFF.

The rearrangement links TRBV6-5 to TRBJ2-1; 8 positions match TRBD2. Germline CDR1 and CDR2: MNHEY and SVGAGI. This CDR3 spans 14 amino acids. Trimming cost V 6 bases and J 9 bases; bases outside gene matches: 10. CDR3 nucleotide sequence: TGTGCCAGCAGCTTAACGGGGGGGCTGACTGAGCAGTTCTTC. Protein: CASSLTGGLTEQFF.

This chain uses TRBV5-1 with TRBJ2-3; D perhaps matches TRBD2 (5 bases). CDR1 and CDR2 from the germline V gene are SGHRS and YFSETQ. CDR3 length: 15 residues. Trimming took 5 bases from V and 2 from J, leaving 15 bases between them. CDR3 DNA: TGCGCCAGCAGTCAGCTAGCCCGGCCCACAGATACGCAGTATTTT. Its translation is CASSQLARPTDTQYF.

The chain links TRBV27 to TRBJ2-7; D uncertain. Germline assignment: CDR1 MNHEY and CDR2 SMNVEV (reference sequence). The V end was cut by 2 bases, the J end by 4 bases, with 9 bases between. The CDR3 runs to 13 residues. CDR3 sequence reads: CASSLRPGYEQYV. In nucleotides, the CDR3 is TGTGCCAGCAGTTTAAGACCCGGGTACGAGCAGTACGTC.

The V gene is TRBV27, the J gene TRBJ2-7; 11 nucleotides match TRBD1. CDR3 length equals 14 residues. Germline V gene lookup returns CDR1 MNHEY and CDR2 SMNVEV (reference sequence). V gave up 0 bases and J gave up 7 bases; unmatched junction bases: 2. In nucleotides, the CDR3 is TGTGCCAGCAGTTTATCGGACAGGGGGCGGGAGCAGTACTTC. Translation: CASSLSDRGREQYF.

The V call is TRBV7-9, the J call TRBJ2-7, with 11 bases matching TRBD2. The germline CDR1 and CDR2 sequences are SEHNR and FQNEAQ (reference sequence). Unmatched junction bases numbered 3, after V lost 5 bases and J lost 3 bases. The CDR3 is 14 residues long. As DNA, the CDR3 is TGTGCCAGCAGCCCCACTAGCGGGGGCTACGAGCAGTACTTC. It is translated as CASSPTSGGYEQYF.

The chain recombines TRBV7-9 with TRBJ2-2; the D is unclear. The CDR3 has 13 residues. V lost 2 bases and J 5 bases, leaving 6 bases between the germline ends. Germline values: CDR1 SEHNR, CDR2 FQNEAQ (reference sequence). Here the CDR3 DNA reads TGTGCCAGCAGCTTACTCAGTACCGGGGAGCTGTTTTTT. It specifies CASSLLSTGELFF.

This clone was found once. The chain carries TRBV6-6 and TRBJ1-1; D gene unclear. This CDR3 is built from 13 residues. Trimming removed 6 bases at V and 0 bases at J, with 8 bases between. Germline V gene sequence: CDR1 MNHNY, CDR2 SVGAGI (reference sequence). The CDR3 DNA sequence: TGTGCCAGCAGGAGGACGGTGAACACTGAAGCTTTCTTT. Its protein product is CASRRTVNTEAFF.

The chain has TRBV7-6 and TRBJ1-3, with unresolved D. The CDR3 has 14 residues. Trimming removed 3 bases at V and 0 bases at J, with 6 bases between. The V gene's germline CDR1 is SGHVS and CDR2 FNYEAQ. The CDR3 is CASSLLGSGNTIYF. As DNA, the CDR3 is TGTGCCAGCAGCTTGTTAGGCTCTGGAAACACCATATATTTT.

The chain joins TRBV6-1 to TRBJ2-7; D remains ambiguous. The CDR3 has 13 amino acids. The germline V and J ends were trimmed by 0 bases and 3 bases, with 6 bases remaining between them. In germline, CDR1 is MNHNS, CDR2 SASEGT. The CDR3 loop reads CASSEAASYEQYV. CDR3 DNA: TGTGCCAGCAGTGAAGCAGCGAGCTACGAGCAGTACGTC.

By share, this clone counts as large. The chain uses TRBV15 and TRBJ2-3; D remains ambiguous. The ends were cut back, 5 bases at V and 5 bases at J, with 8 bases in the middle. The CDR3 covers 12 residues. Looked up from germline, CDR1 is LNHNV and CDR2 is YYDKDF (reference sequence). The CDR3 DNA sequence: TGTGCCACCAGCCCTCTGGGAGATACGCAGTATTTT. Protein sequence: CATSPLGDTQYF. Full variable domain (outside the CDR3, taken from reference TRBV15 and TRBJ2-3): DAMVIQNPRYQVTQFGKPVTLSCSQTLNHNVMYWYQQKSSQAPKLLFHYYDKDFNNEADTPDNFQSRRPNTSFCFLDIRSPGLGDTAMYLCATSPLGDTQYFGPGTRLTVL.

The CDR3 region is CASSLELASHEQFF. In DNA form, the CDR3 reads TGCGCCAGCAGCTTGGAGCTAGCGTCTCATGAGCAGTTCTTC. The chain employs TRBV5-1 and TRBJ2-1; the D gene is possibly TRBD2 (6 bases). V shed 0 bases and J shed 8 bases, with 12 bases lying between them. Germline V CDR1 and CDR2: SGHRS, YFSETQ. CDR3 size: 14 residues.